This record looks at one TCR beta chain sequence and its context. These data come from a study of cytomegalovirus exposure and HLA in healthy donors. Looking at the study overall: A later analysis reported the roughly 130 validation repertoires used the same platform as the 666 first-cohort repertoires.

TCRdb's copy holds only in-frame clones and misses some; the assay was immunoSEQ multiplex PCR. This repertoire shows about 110,000 clones, about 88% found once; its top ten account for about 1.8%. V dropped 0 bases and J dropped 2 bases, with 8 bases sitting between them. There are 14 residues in the CDR3. CDR1 and CDR2 (germline): MGHRA, YSYEKL. The sequence derives from a woman aged 18 to 35 in good health and CMV-seropositive. Sequencing was done on a sample of PBMCs. The chain combines TRBV4-1 with TRBJ2-7, with D possibly TRBD1 on 5 matching bases. The CDR3 here is CASSQEGRAYEQYF. The CDR3 DNA reads TGCGCCAGCAGCCAAGAGGGCAGGGCCTACGAGCAGTACTTC.